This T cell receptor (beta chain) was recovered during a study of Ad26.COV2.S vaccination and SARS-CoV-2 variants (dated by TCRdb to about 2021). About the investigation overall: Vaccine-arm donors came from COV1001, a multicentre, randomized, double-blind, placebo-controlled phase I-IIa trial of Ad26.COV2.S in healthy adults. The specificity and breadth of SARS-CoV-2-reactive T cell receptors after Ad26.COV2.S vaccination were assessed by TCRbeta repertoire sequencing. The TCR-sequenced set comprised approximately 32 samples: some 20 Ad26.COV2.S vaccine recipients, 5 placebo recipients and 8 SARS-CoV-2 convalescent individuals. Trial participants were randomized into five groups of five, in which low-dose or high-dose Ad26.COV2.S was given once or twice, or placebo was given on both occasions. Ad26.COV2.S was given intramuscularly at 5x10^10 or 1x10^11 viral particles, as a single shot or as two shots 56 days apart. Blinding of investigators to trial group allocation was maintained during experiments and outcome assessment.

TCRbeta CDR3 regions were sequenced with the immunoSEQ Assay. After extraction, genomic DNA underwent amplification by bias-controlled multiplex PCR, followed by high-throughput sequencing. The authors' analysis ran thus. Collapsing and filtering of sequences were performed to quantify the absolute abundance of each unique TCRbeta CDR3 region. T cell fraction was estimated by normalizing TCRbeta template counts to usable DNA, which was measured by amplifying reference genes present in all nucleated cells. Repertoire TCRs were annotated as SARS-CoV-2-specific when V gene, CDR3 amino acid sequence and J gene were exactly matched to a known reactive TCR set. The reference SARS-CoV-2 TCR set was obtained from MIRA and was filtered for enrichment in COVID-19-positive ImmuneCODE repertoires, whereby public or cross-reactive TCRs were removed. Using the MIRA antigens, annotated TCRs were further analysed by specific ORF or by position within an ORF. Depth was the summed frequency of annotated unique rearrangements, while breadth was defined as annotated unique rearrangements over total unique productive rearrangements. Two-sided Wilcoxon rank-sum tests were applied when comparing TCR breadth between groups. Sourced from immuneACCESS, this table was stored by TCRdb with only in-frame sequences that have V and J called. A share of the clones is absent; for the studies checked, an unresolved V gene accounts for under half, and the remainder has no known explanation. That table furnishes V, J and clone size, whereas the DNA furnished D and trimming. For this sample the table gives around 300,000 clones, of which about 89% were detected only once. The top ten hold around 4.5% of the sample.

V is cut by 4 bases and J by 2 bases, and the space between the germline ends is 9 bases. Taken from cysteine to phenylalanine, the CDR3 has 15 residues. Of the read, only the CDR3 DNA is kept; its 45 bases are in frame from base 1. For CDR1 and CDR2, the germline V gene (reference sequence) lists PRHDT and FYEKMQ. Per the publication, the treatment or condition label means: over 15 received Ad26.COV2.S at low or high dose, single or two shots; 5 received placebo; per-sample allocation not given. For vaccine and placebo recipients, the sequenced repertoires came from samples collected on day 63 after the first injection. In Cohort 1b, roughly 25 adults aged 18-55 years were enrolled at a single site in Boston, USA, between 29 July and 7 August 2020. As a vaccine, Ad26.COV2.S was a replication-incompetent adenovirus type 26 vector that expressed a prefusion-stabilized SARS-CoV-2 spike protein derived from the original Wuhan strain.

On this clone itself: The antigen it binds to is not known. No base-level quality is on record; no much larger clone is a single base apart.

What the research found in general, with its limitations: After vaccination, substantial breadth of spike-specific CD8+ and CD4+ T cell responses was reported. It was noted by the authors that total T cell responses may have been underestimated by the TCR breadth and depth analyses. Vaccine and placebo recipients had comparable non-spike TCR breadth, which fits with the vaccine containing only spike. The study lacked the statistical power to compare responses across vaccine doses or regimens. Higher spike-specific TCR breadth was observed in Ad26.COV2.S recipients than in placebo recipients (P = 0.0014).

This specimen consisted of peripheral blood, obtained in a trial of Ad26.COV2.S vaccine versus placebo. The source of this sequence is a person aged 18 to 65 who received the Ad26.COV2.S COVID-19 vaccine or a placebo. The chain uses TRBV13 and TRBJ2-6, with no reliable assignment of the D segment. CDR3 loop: CASSSRYTGANVLTF. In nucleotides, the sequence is TGTGCCAGCAGCTCCAGGTATACTGGGGCCAACGTCCTGACTTTC.